Following are 20 T cell receptor beta chains from one sample sequenced in a study of shared clonotypes between healthy human individuals. The assay was immunoSEQ multiplex PCR, and TCRdb's table has in-frame clones only and misses some. The table shows 2,500,000 or so clones, with around 90% occurring only once. Source material: naive CD4+ T cells from PBMCs. Described subset: CD45RA+ positively selected. The receptors shown here come from a man younger than 35 in good health. Some clones in this sample may be carry-over from other donors' samples.

This sequence joins TRBV6-5 and TRBJ1-1; no firm D call. Germline CDR1 reads MNHEY; CDR2 reads SVGAGI. The CDR3 has 14 residues. Trimming left V 2 bases short and J 6 bases short, with 13 bases between. The CDR3 nucleotides are TGTGCCAGCAGTTACGCTGTCAGCGCGGCTGAAGCTTTCTTT. Translation: CASSYAVSAAEAFF.

J is TRBJ2-1 and V is TRBV9, with 10 bases lining up with TRBD2. The V and J ends lost 5 bases and 8 bases, in that order; junction bases with no gene match: 28. The CDR3 loop spans 21 amino acids. Germline V CDR1 and CDR2: SGDLS, YYNGEE. CDR3: CASRAGPGSSGGLWMVDEQFF. The DNA of the CDR3 is TGTGCCAGCAGGGCGGGTCCTGGGTCTAGCGGGGGATTATGGATGGTCGATGAGCAGTTCTTC.

The J gene is TRBJ2-7, the V gene TRBV7-2, with 7 bases that match TRBD1. Trimming removed 0 bases from V and 4 bases from J; junction bases left unmatched: 6. In germline, CDR1 is SGHTA, CDR2 FQGNSA. The CDR3 loop spans 15 amino acids. The CDR3 spells CASSLALTTGYEQYF. The CDR3 coding sequence is TGTGCCAGCAGCTTAGCGCTTACGACAGGGTACGAGCAGTACTTC.

This chain joins TRBV11-3 and TRBJ2-1, with D possibly matching TRBD2 (6 bases). The V gene's germline CDR1 is SGHNT and CDR2 YENEEA. The CDR3 has 19 amino acids. The ends were cut back, 1 base at V and 6 bases at J, with 25 bases in the middle. CDR3 sequence reads: CASSLGLSDRYRDFNEQFF. Here the CDR3 DNA reads TGTGCCAGCAGCTTAGGGCTCAGCGATCGGTACCGGGACTTCAATGAGCAGTTCTTC.

The chain links TRBV25-1 to TRBJ2-6, with D possibly being TRBD1 (5 bases). The ends were cut back, 5 bases at V and 0 bases at J, with 14 bases in the middle. Germline V lookup: CDR1 MGHDK, CDR2 SYGVNS. CDR3 size: 17 residues. As DNA, the CDR3 is TGTGCCAGCAGTCCCCCTCAGGGTTACTCTGGGGCCAACGTCCTGACTTTC. Amino acid sequence: CASSPPQGYSGANVLTF.

The gene calls are TRBV28 and TRBJ1-2; D unresolved. V was cut by 5 bases and J by 4 bases, with 5 bases left in between. Per germline, CDR1 MDHEN and CDR2 SYDVKM. The CDR3 is 11 amino acids. Here the CDR3 reads CASSERYGYTF. CDR3 nucleotide sequence: TGTGCCAGCAGTGAACGCTATGGCTACACCTTC.

The V and J genes are TRBV6-1 and TRBJ2-7; TRBD2 agrees at 9 bases. CDR3 length: 15 amino acids. J lost 2 bases, V lost 1 base, and 3 bases had no gene match. CDR1 is MNHNS and CDR2 is SASEGT in the germline V gene. CDR3 DNA: TGTGCCAGCAGTGAAGGGACTAGCGATACCTACGAGCAGTACTTC. Protein product: CASSEGTSDTYEQYF.

The chain has TRBV7-9 and TRBJ2-1, with no clear D. The V end was cut by 1 base, the J end by 7 bases, with 8 bases between. Germline V gives CDR1 SEHNR, CDR2 FQNEAQ (reference sequence). This CDR3 is built from 13 residues. The CDR3 sequence is CASSLVAPNEQFF. The DNA for the CDR3 is TGTGCCAGCAGCTTAGTTGCCCCTAATGAGCAGTTCTTC.

The V gene is TRBV5-4, the J gene TRBJ2-2; D remains unclear. V lost 1 base and J lost 0, with 13 bases in between. This CDR3 has 17 residues. Per the germline V gene, CDR1 is SGHNT and CDR2 is YYREEE (reference sequence). The CDR3 region has the DNA TGTGCCAGCAGCTTGAGAAGAGGCAGCACGAACACCGGGGAGCTGTTTTTT. The encoded protein is CASSLRRGSTNTGELFF.

The genes are TRBV5-1 and TRBJ2-7; D is undetermined. The V end was cut by 0 bases, the J end by 0 bases, with 10 bases between. Germline V gene lookup returns CDR1 SGHRS and CDR2 YFSETQ. This CDR3 contains 15 residues. The DNA for the CDR3 is TGCGCCAGCAGCTTGGAGCCAGTAACCTCCTACGAGCAGTACTTC. Protein product: CASSLEPVTSYEQYF.

The chain is built from TRBV5-1 and TRBJ1-4; TRBD1 is a possible D gene (5 bases). Germline assignment: CDR1 SGHRS and CDR2 YFSETQ. The CDR3 runs 15 residues. V was clipped by 0 bases and J by 5 bases, with 11 bases between them. The CDR3 sequence: CASSLAGPANEKLFF. The CDR3 region has the DNA TGCGCCAGCAGCTTGGCGGGACCGGCGAATGAAAAACTGTTTTTT.

V and J are TRBV27 and TRBJ2-1, with 8 bases fitting TRBD1. V dropped 6 bases and J dropped 7; count of bases not matched to a gene: 2. The CDR3 totals 12 residues. Germline V lookup: CDR1 MNHEY, CDR2 SMNVEV (reference sequence). The CDR3 spells CASRNRGNEQFF. CDR3 sequence (DNA): TGTGCCAGCAGAAACAGGGGGAATGAGCAGTTCTTC.

The chain recombines TRBV5-1 with TRBJ2-5, with TRBD1 identical over 7 bases. J was trimmed by 1 base and V by 7 bases; bases with no gene match: 7. Germline V gene sequence: CDR1 SGHRS, CDR2 YFSETQ. The CDR3 is 14 amino acids. The CDR3 sequence is CASQPGQAQETQYF. In DNA form, the CDR3 reads TGCGCCAGCCAACCTGGACAGGCCCAAGAGACCCAGTACTTC. The whole variable domain, remainder taken from reference TRBV5-1 and TRBJ2-5, is KAGVTQTPRYLIKTRGQQVTLSCSPISGHRSVSWYQQTPGQGLQFLFEYFSETQRNKGNFPGRFSGRQFSNSRSEMNVSTLELGDSALYLCASQPGQAQETQYFGPGTRLLVL.

The V gene is TRBV9, the J gene TRBJ2-7; TRBD2 might be the D (6 bases). The V gene lost 0 bases and the J gene lost 7 bases, with 14 bases spanning the gap. Germline V gene lookup returns CDR1 SGDLS and CDR2 YYNGEE. The CDR3 has 14 residues. The CDR3 protein is CASSVGLDRGEQYF. Written as DNA, the CDR3 is TGTGCCAGCAGCGTAGGACTCGACCGGGGGGAGCAGTACTTC. Together with reference TRBV9 and TRBJ2-7, the CDR3 gives the full variable domain: DSGVTQTPKHLITATGQRVTLRCSPRSGDLSVYWYQQSLDQGLQFLIQYYNGEERAKGNILERFSAQQFPDLHSELNLSSLELGDSALYFCASSVGLDRGEQYFGPGTRLTVT.

The V gene is TRBV7-6, the J gene TRBJ2-3, with D unclear. The germline V gene has CDR1 SGHVS and CDR2 FNYEAQ. Trimming pared 4 bases from V and 0 bases from J, leaving 8 bases between. The CDR3 spans 14 residues. The CDR3 DNA reads as TGTGCCAGCAGCTGGACCGGGAGCACAGATACGCAGTATTTT. It is translated as CASSWTGSTDTQYF. The variable domain in full, with the rest retrieved from reference TRBV7-6 and TRBJ2-3, is GAGVSQSPRYKVTKRGQDVALRCDPISGHVSLYWYRQALGQGPEFLTYFNYEAQQDKSGLPNDRFSAERPEGSISTLTIQRTEQRDSAMYRCASSWTGSTDTQYFGPGTRLTVL.

V and J are TRBV27 and TRBJ1-1; tentative D call: TRBD1 (6 bases). This CDR3 contains 15 residues. V was shortened by 4 bases and J by 8 bases, with 20 bases between the two germline ends. The germline V gene encodes CDR1 MNHEY and CDR2 SMNVEV (reference sequence). The CDR3 reads CASSSNFDRRLEAFF. Here the CDR3 DNA reads TGTGCCAGCAGTTCTAACTTCGACAGGAGGCTGGAAGCTTTCTTT.

The rearrangement joins TRBV27 to TRBJ2-7, with D uncertain. This CDR3 has 14 residues. Germline CDR1 reads MNHEY; CDR2 reads SMNVEV (reference sequence). V was trimmed by 1 base and J by 2 bases, leaving 9 bases between them. The CDR3 loop reads CASSLYELTYEQYF. The DNA for the CDR3 is TGTGCCAGCAGTTTATATGAGTTGACCTACGAGCAGTACTTC.

J is TRBJ2-2 and V is TRBV4-1; maybe TRBD1 (5 bases). Germline assignment: CDR1 MGHRA and CDR2 YSYEKL. The CDR3 contains 15 residues. Trimming took 5 bases from V and 4 from J, leaving 14 bases between them. CDR3: CASSVLLGVTGELFF. In DNA form, the CDR3 reads TGCGCCAGCAGCGTCCTCCTAGGGGTCACCGGGGAGCTGTTTTTT.

The chain carries TRBV11-2 and TRBJ2-3, with TRBD1 identical over 8 bases. The CDR3 length is 16 residues. The V gene end was trimmed by 1 base and the J gene end by 0 bases; junction bases not matched to a gene: 3. Germline lookup yields CDR1 SGHAT and CDR2 FQNNGV. This CDR3 reads CASSLVRQGSTDTQYF. In nucleotides, the CDR3 is TGTGCCAGCAGCTTAGTGAGACAGGGGAGCACAGATACGCAGTATTTT.

The chain is built from TRBV9 and TRBJ2-3; 7 nucleotides line up with TRBD1. Per germline, CDR1 SGDLS and CDR2 YYNGEE. The CDR3 consists of 16 residues. With V trimmed by 4 bases and J by 2 bases, 10 bases remained unmatched. The CDR3 loop reads CASSTYVRGNTDTQYF. The CDR3 coding sequence is TGTGCCAGCAGCACTTACGTCAGGGGGAACACAGATACGCAGTATTTT.